The sequence of this TCR beta chain was determined in a study of CD8 T cells in Susac syndrome. At the level of the study: Patients with Susac syndrome were therapy-naive, on corticosteroids, or on intravenous immunoglobulin alone at blood draw. General observations from the study: When the CD4+ T cell repertoires of patients with Susac syndrome were examined, they did not show any clonal expansion.

This clonotype was detected once. Its specificity is not known. TCR beta sequencing covered blood CD8+ and CD4+ T cells. The RNA input was roughly 0.45 to 1 ug, and it was reverse transcribed with random hexamers. Amplification of TCR beta CDR3 across 54 Vbeta and 13 Jbeta was performed with immunoSEQ multiplex PCR. TCRdb re-derived calls from the immunoSEQ multiplex PCR reads in MiXCR, one entry per CDR3 protein. This sample has some 200,000 distinct CDR3 sequences, with approximately 94% found just once. There are 14 residues in the CDR3. CDR1 is MGHRA, CDR2 YSYEKL, per germline. Between the trimmed V and J ends, which lost 2 bases and 5 bases, there was a span of 10 bases.

The sequencing input was CD4+ T cells from PBMCs. The chain combines TRBV4-1 with TRBJ2-1; D may match TRBD1 or TRBD2 (5 bases each). The sequence was obtained from a human donor with Susac syndrome. The CDR3 sequence: CASSQSTADNEQFF. CDR3 sequence (DNA): TGCGCCAGCAGCCAATCGACAGCGGACAATGAGCAGTTCTTC.